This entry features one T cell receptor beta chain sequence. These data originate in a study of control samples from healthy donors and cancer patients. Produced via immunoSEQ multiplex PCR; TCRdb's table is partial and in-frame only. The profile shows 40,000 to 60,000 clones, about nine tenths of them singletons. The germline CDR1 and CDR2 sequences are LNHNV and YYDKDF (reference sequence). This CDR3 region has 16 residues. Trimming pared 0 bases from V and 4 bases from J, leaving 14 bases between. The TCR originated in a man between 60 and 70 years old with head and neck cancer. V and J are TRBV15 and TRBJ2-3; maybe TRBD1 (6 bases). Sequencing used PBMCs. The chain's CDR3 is CATSREGAGASDTQYF. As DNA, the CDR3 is TGTGCCACCAGCAGAGAAGGGGCAGGGGCTTCAGATACGCAGTATTTT.